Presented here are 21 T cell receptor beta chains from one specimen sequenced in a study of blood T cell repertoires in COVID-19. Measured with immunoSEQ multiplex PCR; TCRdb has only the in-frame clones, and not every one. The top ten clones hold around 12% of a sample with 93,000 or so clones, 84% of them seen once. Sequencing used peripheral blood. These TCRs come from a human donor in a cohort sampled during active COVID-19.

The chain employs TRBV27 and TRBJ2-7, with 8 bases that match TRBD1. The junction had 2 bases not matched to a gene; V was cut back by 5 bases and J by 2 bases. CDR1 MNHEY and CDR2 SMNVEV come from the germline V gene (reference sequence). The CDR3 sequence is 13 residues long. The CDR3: CASSPDRAYEQYF. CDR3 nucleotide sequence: TGTGCCAGCAGTCCGGACAGGGCCTACGAGCAGTACTTC.

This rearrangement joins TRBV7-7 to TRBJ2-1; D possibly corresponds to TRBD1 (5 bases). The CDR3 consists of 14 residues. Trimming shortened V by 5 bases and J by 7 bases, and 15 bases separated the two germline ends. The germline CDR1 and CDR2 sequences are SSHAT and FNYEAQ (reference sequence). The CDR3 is CASSPAYRRNEQFF. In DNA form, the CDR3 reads TGTGCCAGCAGCCCAGCCTACAGGAGAAATGAGCAGTTCTTC.

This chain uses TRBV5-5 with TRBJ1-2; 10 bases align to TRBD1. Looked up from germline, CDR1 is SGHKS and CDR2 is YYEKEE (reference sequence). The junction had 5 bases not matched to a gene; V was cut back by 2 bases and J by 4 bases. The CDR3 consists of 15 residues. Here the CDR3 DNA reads TGTGCCAGCAGCTTTATTTGGACAGGGGGCTATGGCTACACCTTC. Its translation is CASSFIWTGGYGYTF.

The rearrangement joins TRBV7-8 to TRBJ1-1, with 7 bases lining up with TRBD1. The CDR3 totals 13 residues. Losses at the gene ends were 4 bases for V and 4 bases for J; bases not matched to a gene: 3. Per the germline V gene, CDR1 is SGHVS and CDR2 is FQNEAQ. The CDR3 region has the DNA TGTGCCAGCAGCTCTCACAGGGGCACTGAAGCTTTCTTT. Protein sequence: CASSSHRGTEAFF.

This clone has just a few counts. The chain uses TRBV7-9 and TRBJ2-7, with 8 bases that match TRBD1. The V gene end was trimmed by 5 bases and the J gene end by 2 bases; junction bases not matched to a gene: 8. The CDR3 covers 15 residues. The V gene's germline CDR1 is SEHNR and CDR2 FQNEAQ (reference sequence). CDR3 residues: CASSPGGSSPYEQYF. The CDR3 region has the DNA TGTGCCAGCAGCCCAGGGGGCAGCTCCCCCTACGAGCAGTACTTC. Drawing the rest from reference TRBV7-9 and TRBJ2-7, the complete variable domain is DTGVSQNPRHKITKRGQNVTFRCDPISEHNRLYWYRQTLGQGPEFLTYFQNEAQLEKSRLLSDRFSAERPKGSFSTLEIQRTEQGDSAMYLCASSPGGSSPYEQYFGPGTRLTVT.

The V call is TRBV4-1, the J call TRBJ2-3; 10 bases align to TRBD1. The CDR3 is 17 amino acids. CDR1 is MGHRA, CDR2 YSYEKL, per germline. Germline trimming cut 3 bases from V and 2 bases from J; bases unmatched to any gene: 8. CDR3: CASSQGPTGGSTDTQYF. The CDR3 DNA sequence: TGCGCCAGCAGCCAGGGACCGACAGGGGGCTCCACAGATACGCAGTATTTT.

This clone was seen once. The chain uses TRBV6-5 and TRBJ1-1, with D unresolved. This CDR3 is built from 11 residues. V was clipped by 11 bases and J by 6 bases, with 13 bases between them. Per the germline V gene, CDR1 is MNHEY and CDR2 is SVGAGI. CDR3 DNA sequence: TGTGCCGGCGGGCAAGGAGCTGAAGCTTTCTTT. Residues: CAGGQGAEAFF.

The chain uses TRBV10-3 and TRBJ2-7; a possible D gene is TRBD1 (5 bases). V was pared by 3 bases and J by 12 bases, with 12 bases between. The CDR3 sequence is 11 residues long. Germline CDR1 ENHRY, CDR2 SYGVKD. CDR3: CAISERGNTYF. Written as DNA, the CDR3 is TGTGCCATCAGTGAAAGGGGCAATACGTACTTC.

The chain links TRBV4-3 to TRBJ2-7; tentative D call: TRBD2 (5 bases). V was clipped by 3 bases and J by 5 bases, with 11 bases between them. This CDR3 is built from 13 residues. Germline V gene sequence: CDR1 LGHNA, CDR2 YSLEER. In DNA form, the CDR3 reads TGCGCCAGCAGCCAGAGGCCCGGGGACGAGCAGTACTTC. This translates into CASSQRPGDEQYF.

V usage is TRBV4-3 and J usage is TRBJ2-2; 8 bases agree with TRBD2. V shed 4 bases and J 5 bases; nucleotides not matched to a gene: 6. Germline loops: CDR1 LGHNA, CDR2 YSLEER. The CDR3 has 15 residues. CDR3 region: CASSPGGRRTGELFF. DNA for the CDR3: TGCGCCAGCAGCCCGGGGGGGCGAAGGACCGGGGAGCTGTTTTTT.

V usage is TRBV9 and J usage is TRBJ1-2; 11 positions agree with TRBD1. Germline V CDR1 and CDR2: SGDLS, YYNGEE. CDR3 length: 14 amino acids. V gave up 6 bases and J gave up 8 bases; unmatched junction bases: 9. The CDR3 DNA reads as TGTGCCAGCACCCCCGGACAGGGGGCGTTCGGCTACACCTTC. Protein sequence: CASTPGQGAFGYTF.

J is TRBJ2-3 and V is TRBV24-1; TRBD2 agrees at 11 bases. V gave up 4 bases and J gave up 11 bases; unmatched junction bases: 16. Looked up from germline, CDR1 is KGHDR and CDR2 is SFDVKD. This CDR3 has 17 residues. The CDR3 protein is CATSDTTSGATGGGQYF. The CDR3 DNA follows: TGTGCCACCAGTGACACGACTAGCGGGGCGACCGGCGGAGGGCAGTATTTT.

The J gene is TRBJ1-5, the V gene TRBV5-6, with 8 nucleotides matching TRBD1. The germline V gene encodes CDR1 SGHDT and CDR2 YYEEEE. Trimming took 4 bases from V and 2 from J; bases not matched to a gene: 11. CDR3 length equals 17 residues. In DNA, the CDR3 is TGTGCCAGCAGCCCGAGGCTTCAGGGGGCCGGCAATCAGCCCCAGCATTTT. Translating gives CASSPRLQGAGNQPQHF.

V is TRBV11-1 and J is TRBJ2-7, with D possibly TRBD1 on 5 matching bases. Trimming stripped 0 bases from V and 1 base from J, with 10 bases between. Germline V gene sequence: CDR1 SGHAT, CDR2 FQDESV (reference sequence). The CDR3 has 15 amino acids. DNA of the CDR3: TGTGCCAGCAGCTTAGCAGGGGTGAAGTCCTACGAGCAGTACTTC. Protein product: CASSLAGVKSYEQYF.

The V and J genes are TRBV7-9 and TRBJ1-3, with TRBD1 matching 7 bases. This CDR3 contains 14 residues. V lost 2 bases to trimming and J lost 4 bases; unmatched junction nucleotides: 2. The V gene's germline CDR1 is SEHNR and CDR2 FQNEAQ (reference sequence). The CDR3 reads CASSLTGVGNTIYF. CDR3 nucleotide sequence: TGTGCCAGCAGCTTAACAGGGGTCGGAAACACCATATATTTT.

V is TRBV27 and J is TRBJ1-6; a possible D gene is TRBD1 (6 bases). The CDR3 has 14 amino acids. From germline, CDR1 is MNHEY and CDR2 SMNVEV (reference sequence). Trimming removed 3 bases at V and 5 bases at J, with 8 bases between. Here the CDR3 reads CASSFRGDNSPLHF. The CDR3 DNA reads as TGTGCCAGCAGTTTCAGGGGAGATAATTCACCCCTCCACTTT.

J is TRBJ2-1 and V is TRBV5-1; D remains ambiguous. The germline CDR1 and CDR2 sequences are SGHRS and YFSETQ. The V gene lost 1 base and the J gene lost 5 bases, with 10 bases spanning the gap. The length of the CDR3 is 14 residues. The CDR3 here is CASSLLLANNEQFF. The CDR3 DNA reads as TGCGCCAGCAGCTTGTTACTCGCAAACAATGAGCAGTTCTTC.

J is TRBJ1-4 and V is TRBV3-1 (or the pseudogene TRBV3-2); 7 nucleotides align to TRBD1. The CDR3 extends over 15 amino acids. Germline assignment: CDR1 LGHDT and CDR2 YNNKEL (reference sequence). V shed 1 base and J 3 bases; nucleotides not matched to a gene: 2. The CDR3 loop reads CASSQGTGANEKLFF. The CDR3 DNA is TGTGCCAGCAGCCAAGGGACAGGTGCTAATGAAAAACTGTTTTTT.

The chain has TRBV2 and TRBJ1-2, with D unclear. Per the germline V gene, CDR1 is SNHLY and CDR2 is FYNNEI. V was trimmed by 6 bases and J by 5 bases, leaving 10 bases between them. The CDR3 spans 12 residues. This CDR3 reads CASREAGYGYTF. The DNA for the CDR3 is TGTGCCAGCAGGGAGGCTGGTTATGGCTACACCTTC.

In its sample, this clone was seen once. In DNA form, the CDR3 reads TGCGCCAGCAGCCAGGGGGTCAATCAGCCCCAGCATTTT. Residues: CASSQGVNQPQHF. This rearrangement joins TRBV10-2 to TRBJ1-5, with 7 nucleotides matching TRBD1. CDR1 WSHSY and CDR2 SAAADI come from the germline V gene. J gave up 3 bases and V 6 bases, and 2 bases lay outside the gene matches. The CDR3 is 13 residues long.

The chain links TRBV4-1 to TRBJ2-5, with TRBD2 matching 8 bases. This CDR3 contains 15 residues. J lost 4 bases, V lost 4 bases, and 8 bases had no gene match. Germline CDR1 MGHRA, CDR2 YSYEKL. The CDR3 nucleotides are TGCGCCAGCAGCCTCGGGGGGGGGCGTAGAGAGACCCAGTACTTC. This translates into CASSLGGGRRETQYF.